This T cell receptor beta chain was recorded in a study of T cell responses to AZD1222 COVID-19 vaccine. Study observations and caveats: Dominant CD4 TCR responses targeted spike regions 160-218 and 743-854. Breadth and depth of Spike-specific TCRs rose after two AZD1222 doses. Most donors were white British and more were female, and clonal diversity was possibly underestimated.

Germline lookup yields CDR1 SEHNR and CDR2 FQNEAQ (reference sequence). The CDR3 loop spans 17 amino acids. Trimming stripped 4 bases from V and 2 bases from J, with 20 bases between. Pooled samples include second doses given at about 4 or 12 weeks. As concerns this clone: The antigen remains undetermined.

Assay: immunoSEQ multiplex PCR; the TCRdb copy retains only in-frame clones and omits some. The repertoire holds about 150,000 clones, with over 80% as singletons. The clonotype comes from an adult who received the AZD1222 COVID-19 vaccine. The sequences come from peripheral blood, collected 28 days after the second AZD1222 dose. V usage is TRBV7-9 and J usage is TRBJ2-5, with D perhaps TRBD2 (7 bases). This chain's CDR3 is CASSSHLGGLIQETQYF. The CDR3 region has the DNA TGTGCCAGCAGCTCACATTTGGGGGGGCTGATTCAAGAGACCCAGTACTTC.